This passage covers 10 T cell receptor beta chains from one sample sequenced in a study of T-cell memory formation after mild COVID-19. TCRdb passed the 5' RACE reads through MiXCR, listing each CDR3 protein once. The sample shows just under 550,000 distinct CDR3 sequences, roughly 21% of them seen only once. The sample taken for sequencing was PBMCs or a T cell subset sorted from them (not recorded which). The receptor source for this set is an adult woman who had mild COVID-19 (a few samples of this study predate the infection). Cell type and time point are not known.

This clonotype was seen only a few times. This chain links TRBV4-3 with TRBJ2-7; 9 bases line up with TRBD1. V lost 1 base to trimming and J lost 3 bases; unmatched junction nucleotides: 4. The CDR3 spans 15 residues. The germline V gene encodes CDR1 LGHNA and CDR2 YSLEER. CDR3 bases: TGCGCCAGCAGCCAAGGGACAGGGGCGTTCTACGAGCAGTACTTC. It yields the protein CASSQGTGAFYEQYF.

This clonotype was seen ten or more times. This rearrangement joins TRBV6-5 to TRBJ2-5; D uncertain. Germline assignment: CDR1 MNHEY and CDR2 SVGAGI. This CDR3 is built from 14 residues. V was shortened by 2 bases and J by 4 bases, with 11 bases between the two germline ends. The CDR3 loop is CASSYHLGLETQYF. The CDR3 coding sequence is TGTGCCAGCAGTTACCACTTGGGTTTAGAGACCCAGTACTTC.

J is TRBJ2-5 and V is TRBV12-3 or TRBV12-4; TRBD2 matches at 8 bases. The CDR3 sequence is 16 residues long. V lost 3 bases and J lost 4; bases outside the gene matches: 10. The CDR3 DNA reads as TGTGCCAGCAGTTTGACGAGCGGGAGTTATTTAGAGACCCAGTACTTC. Translated: CASSLTSGSYLETQYF.

J is TRBJ2-1 and V is TRBV24-1; TRBD2 agrees at 7 bases. From germline, CDR1 is KGHDR and CDR2 SFDVKD. This CDR3 spans 17 amino acids. The trim removed 4 bases at V and 8 bases at J, leaving 16 bases unmatched. This CDR3 is CATSDLRSSGERDEQFF. The CDR3 bases are TGTGCCACCAGTGACCTCCGGTCGAGCGGGGAAAGAGATGAGCAGTTCTTC.

This clonotype has just a few counts. J is TRBJ2-6 and V is TRBV28; 10 bases agree with TRBD2. Germline-derived CDR1 and CDR2 are MDHEN and SYDVKM. The CDR3 runs 17 residues. The V and J ends lost 5 bases and 0 bases, in that order; junction bases with no gene match: 4. The CDR3 bases are TGTGCCAGCAGTCTACTAGCGGGATACTCTGGGGCCAACGTCCTGACTTTC. Its translation: CASSLLAGYSGANVLTF. Full variable domain (outside the CDR3, taken from reference TRBV28 and TRBJ2-6): DVKVTQSSRYLVKRTGEKVFLECVQDMDHENMFWYRQDPGLGLRLIYFSYDVKMKEKGDIPEGYSVSREKKERFSLILESASTNQTSMYLCASSLLAGYSGANVLTFGAGSRLTVL.

The gene calls are TRBV24-1 and TRBJ2-2; D is ambiguous. The V gene lost 4 bases and the J gene lost 3 bases, with 5 bases spanning the gap. CDR1 is KGHDR, CDR2 SFDVKD, per germline. The CDR3 has 13 residues. The CDR3, as DNA: TGTGCCACCAGTGAACTTTACACCGGGGAGCTGTTTTTT. It encodes CATSELYTGELFF.

The rearrangement links TRBV7-2 to TRBJ1-5, with 9 bases aligning to TRBD1. The CDR3 is made up of 16 amino acids. The germline CDR1 and CDR2 sequences are SGHTA and FQGNSA. V shed 0 bases, J shed 7 bases, and the junction held 7 bases outside the gene matches. For the CDR3, the DNA is TGTGCCAGCAGCTTAGCCCGGACAGGGGCGAGACAGCCCCAGCATTTT. Its protein is CASSLARTGARQPQHF.

This clonotype was seen only a few times. The rearrangement joins TRBV7-9 to TRBJ2-1, with TRBD1 identical over 7 bases. CDR3 length: 17 residues. The V gene end was trimmed by 4 bases and the J gene end by 3 bases; junction bases not matched to a gene: 12. Germline assignment: CDR1 SEHNR and CDR2 FQNEAQ (reference sequence). This CDR3 reads CASSSTRRGTDYNEQFF. CDR3 sequence (DNA): TGTGCCAGCAGCTCCACCCGTAGAGGGACAGACTACAATGAGCAGTTCTTC. The full variable domain, with the rest looked up from reference TRBV7-9 and TRBJ2-1, is DTGVSQNPRHKITKRGQNVTFRCDPISEHNRLYWYRQTLGQGPEFLTYFQNEAQLEKSRLLSDRFSAERPKGSFSTLEIQRTEQGDSAMYLCASSSTRRGTDYNEQFFGPGTRLTVL.

The genes are TRBV7-9 and TRBJ2-5, with a tentative D call TRBD1 (6 bases). CDR1 is SEHNR and CDR2 is FQNEAQ in the germline V gene (reference sequence). The CDR3 is 15 amino acids. V was clipped by 1 base and J by 1 base, with 10 bases between them. The CDR3: CASSLEGHGQETQYF. CDR3 in DNA: TGTGCCAGCAGCTTAGAGGGACACGGCCAAGAGACCCAGTACTTC.

There are many counts of this clonotype. The chain recombines TRBV20-1 with TRBJ2-1; TRBD1 agrees at 7 bases. The CDR3 is 14 amino acids. J lost 3 bases, V lost 0 bases, and 2 bases had no gene match. Germline CDR1 reads DFQATT; CDR2 reads SNEGSKA (reference sequence). DNA of the CDR3: TGCAGTGCTAGAGACCGGGACAGCTACAATGAGCAGTTCTTC. Amino acids: CSARDRDSYNEQFF.